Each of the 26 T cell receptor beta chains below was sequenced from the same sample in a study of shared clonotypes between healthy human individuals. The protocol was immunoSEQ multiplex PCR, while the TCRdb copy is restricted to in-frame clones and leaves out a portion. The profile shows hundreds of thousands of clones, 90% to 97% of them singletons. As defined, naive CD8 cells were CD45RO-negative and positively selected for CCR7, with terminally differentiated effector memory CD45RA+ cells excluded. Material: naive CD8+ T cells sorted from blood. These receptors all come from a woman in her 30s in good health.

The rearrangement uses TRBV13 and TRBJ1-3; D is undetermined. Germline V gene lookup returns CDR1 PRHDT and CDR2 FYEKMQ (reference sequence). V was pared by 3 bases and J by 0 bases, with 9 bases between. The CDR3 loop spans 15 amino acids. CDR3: CASSFLAVSGNTIYF. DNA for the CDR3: TGTGCCAGCAGCTTTCTGGCGGTCTCTGGAAACACCATATATTTT. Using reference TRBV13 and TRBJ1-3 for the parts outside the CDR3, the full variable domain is AAGVIQSPRHLIKEKRETATLKCYPIPRHDTVYWYQQGPGQDPQFLISFYEKMQSDKGSIPDRFSAQQFSDYHSELNMSSLELGDSALYFCASSFLAVSGNTIYFGEGSWLTVV.

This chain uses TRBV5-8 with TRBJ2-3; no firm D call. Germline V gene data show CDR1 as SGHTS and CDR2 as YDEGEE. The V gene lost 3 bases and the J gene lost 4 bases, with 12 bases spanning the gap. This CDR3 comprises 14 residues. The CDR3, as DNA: TGTGCCAGCAGCTATCCTTACGGAGCAGATACGCAGTATTTT. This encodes CASSYPYGADTQYF.

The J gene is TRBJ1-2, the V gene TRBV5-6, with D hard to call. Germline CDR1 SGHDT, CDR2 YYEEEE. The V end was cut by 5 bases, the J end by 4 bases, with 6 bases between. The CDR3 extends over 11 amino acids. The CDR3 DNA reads TGTGCCAGCAGTCACAGCTATGGCTACACCTTC. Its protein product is CASSHSYGYTF.

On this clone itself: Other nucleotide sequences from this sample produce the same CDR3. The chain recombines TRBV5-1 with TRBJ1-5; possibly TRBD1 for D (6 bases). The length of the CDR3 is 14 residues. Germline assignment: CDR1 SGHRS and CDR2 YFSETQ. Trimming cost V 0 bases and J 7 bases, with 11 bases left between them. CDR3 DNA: TGCGCCAGCAGCTTGGAAGGGGGGATACAGCCCCAGCATTTT. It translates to CASSLEGGIQPQHF.

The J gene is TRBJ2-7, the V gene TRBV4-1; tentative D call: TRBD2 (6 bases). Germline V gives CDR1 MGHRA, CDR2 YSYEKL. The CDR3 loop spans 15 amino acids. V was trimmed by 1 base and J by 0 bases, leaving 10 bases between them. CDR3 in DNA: TGCGCCAGCAGCCAAGCTAGCGCCGCCTCCTACGAGCAGTACTTC. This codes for CASSQASAASYEQYF.

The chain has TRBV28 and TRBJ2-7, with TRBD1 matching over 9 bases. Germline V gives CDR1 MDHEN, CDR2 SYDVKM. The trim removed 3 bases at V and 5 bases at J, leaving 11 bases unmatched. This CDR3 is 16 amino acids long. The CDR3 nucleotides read TGTGCCAGCAGTTTGACCCCCGGGACAGGGTTGGACGAGCAGTACTTC. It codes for CASSLTPGTGLDEQYF.

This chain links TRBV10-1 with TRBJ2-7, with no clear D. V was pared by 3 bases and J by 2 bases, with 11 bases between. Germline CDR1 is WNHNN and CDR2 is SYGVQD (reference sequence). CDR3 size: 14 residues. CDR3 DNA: TGCGCCAGCAGTGACAGCGTCATACCCTACGAGCAGTACTTC. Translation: CASSDSVIPYEQYF.

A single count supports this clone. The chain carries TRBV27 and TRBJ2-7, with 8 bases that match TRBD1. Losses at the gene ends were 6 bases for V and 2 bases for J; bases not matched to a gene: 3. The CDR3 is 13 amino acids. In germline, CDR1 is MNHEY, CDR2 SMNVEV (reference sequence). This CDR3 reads CASRDRVTYEQYF. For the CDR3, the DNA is TGTGCCAGCAGGGACAGGGTAACCTACGAGCAGTACTTC.

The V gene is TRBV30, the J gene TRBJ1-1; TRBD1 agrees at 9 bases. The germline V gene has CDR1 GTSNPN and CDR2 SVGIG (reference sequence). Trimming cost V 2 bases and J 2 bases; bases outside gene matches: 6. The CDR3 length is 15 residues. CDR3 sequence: CAWSTGGVFNTEAFF. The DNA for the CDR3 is TGTGCCTGGAGTACAGGGGGCGTCTTTAACACTGAAGCTTTCTTT. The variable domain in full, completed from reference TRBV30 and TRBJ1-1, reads SQTIHQWPATLVQPVGSPLSLECTVEGTSNPNLYWYRQAAGRGLQLLFYSVGIGQISSEVPQNLSASRPQDRQFILSSKKLLLSDSGFYLCAWSTGGVFNTEAFFGQGTRLTVV.

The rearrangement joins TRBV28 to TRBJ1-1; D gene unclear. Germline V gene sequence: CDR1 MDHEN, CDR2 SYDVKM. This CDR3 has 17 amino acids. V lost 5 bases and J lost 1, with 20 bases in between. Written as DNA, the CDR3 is TGTGCCAGCAGTCCCGACCCTTATGACGGGGAGAACACTGAAGCTTTCTTT. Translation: CASSPDPYDGENTEAFF.

The CDR3 nucleotides are TGCGCCAGCAGCCCGAGGGGGCGGGGGGTTTCGTACCAAGAGACCCAGTACTTC. Translated, it gives CASSPRGRGVSYQETQYF. The chain carries TRBV4-1 and TRBJ2-5, with D possibly being TRBD2 (8 bases). Germline lookup yields CDR1 MGHRA and CDR2 YSYEKL. CDR3 length equals 18 residues. V dropped 4 bases and J dropped 0 bases, with 21 bases sitting between them.

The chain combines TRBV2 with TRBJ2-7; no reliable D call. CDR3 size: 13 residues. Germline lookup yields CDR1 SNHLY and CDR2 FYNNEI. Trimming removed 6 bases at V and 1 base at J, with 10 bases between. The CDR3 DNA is TGTGCCAGCAGCAAGGACGGATCCTACGAGCAGTACTTC. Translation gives CASSKDGSYEQYF.

The CDR3 protein is CASSSDRSFQETQYF. CDR3 DNA: TGTGCCAGCAGCTCCGACAGAAGCTTCCAAGAGACCCAGTACTTC. The rearrangement links TRBV7-8 to TRBJ2-5; maybe TRBD1 (5 bases). The CDR3 has 15 amino acids. CDR1 SGHVS and CDR2 FQNEAQ come from the germline V gene. Deletions cut 4 bases from V and 1 base from J, with 13 bases between.

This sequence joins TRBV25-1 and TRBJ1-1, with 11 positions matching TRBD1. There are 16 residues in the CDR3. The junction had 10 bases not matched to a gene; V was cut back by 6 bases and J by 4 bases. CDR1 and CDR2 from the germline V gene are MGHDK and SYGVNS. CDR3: CASRRTGGAWGTEAFF. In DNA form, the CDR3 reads TGTGCCAGCAGGAGGACAGGGGGCGCATGGGGCACTGAAGCTTTCTTT.

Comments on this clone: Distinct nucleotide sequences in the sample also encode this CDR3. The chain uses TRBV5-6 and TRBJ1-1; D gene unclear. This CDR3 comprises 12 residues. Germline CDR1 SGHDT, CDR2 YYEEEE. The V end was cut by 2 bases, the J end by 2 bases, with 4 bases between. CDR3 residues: CASSFGNTEAFF. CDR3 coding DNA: TGTGCCAGCAGCTTTGGAAACACTGAAGCTTTCTTT.

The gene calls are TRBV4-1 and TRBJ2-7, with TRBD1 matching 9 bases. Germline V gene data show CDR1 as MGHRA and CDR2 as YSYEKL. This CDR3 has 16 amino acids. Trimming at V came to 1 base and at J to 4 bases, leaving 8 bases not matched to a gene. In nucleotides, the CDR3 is TGCGCCAGCAGCCAAGGGAAAGGACAGGGGATGTACGAGCAGTACTTC. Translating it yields CASSQGKGQGMYEQYF.

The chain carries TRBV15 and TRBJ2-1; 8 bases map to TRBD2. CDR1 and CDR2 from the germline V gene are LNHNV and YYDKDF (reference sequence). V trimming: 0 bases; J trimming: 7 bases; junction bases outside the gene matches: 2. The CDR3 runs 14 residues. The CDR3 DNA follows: TGTGCCACCAGCAGAGATACTAGCGGAAATGAGCAGTTCTTC. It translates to CATSRDTSGNEQFF.

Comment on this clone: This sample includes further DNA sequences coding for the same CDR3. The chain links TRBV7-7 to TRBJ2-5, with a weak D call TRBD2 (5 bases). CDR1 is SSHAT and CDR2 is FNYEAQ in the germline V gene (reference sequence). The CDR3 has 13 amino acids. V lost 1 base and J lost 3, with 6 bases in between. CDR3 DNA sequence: TGTGCCAGCAGCTTAGACGGGGAAGAGACCCAGTACTTC. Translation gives CASSLDGEETQYF.

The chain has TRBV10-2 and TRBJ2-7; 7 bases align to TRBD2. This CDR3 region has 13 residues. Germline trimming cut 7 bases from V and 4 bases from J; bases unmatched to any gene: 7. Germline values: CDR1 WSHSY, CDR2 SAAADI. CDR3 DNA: TGCGCCAGCACGTCGCGGGAGTTGTACGAGCAGTACTTC. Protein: CASTSRELYEQYF.

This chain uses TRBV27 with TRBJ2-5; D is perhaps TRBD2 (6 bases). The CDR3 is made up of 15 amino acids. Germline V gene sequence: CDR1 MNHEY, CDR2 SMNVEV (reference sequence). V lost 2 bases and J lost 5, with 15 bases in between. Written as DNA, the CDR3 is TGTGCCAGCAGTTTAGGAGCGGGCTTAGGGGAGACCCAGTACTTC. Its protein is CASSLGAGLGETQYF.

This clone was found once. The CDR3 DNA follows: TGTGCCAGCAGCTACTCCAGGGGGTACGAGCAGTACTTC. Protein product: CASSYSRGYEQYF. This chain uses TRBV28 with TRBJ2-7; TRBD1 agrees at 7 bases. The V segment lost 6 bases and the J segment 4 bases; nucleotides outside the gene matches: 6. The CDR3 has 13 residues. From germline, CDR1 is MDHEN and CDR2 SYDVKM.

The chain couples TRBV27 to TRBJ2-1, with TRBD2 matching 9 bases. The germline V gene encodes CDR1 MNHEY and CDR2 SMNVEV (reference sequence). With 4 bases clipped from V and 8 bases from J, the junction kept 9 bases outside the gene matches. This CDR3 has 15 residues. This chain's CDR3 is CASSSSGSGGDEQFF. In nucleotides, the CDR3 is TGTGCCAGCAGTTCCTCGGGTAGCGGGGGCGATGAGCAGTTCTTC.

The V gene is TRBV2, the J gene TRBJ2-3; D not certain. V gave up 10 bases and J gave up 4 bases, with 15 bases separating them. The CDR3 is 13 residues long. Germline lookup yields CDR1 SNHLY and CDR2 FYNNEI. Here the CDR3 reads CATQTETADTQYF. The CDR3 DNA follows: TGTGCCACCCAAACCGAAACGGCAGATACGCAGTATTTT.

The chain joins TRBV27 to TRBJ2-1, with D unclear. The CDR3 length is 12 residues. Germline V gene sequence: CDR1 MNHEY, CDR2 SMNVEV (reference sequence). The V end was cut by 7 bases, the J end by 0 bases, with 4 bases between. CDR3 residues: CASISSYNEQFF. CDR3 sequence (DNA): TGTGCCAGCATATCCTCCTACAATGAGCAGTTCTTC.

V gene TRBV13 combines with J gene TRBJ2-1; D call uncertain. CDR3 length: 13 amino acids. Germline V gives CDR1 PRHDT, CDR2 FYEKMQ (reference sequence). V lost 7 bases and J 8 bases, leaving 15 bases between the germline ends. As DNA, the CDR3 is TGTGCCAGCACCGGCAGTGGGCTGCATGAGCAGTTCTTC. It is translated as CASTGSGLHEQFF.

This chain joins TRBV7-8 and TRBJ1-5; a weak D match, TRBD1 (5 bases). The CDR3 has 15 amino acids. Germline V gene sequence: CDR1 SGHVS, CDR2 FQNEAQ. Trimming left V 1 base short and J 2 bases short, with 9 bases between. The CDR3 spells CASSLDRGGNQPQHF. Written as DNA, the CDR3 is TGTGCCAGCAGCTTAGATAGGGGTGGCAATCAGCCCCAGCATTTT. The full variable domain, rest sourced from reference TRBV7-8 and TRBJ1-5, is GAGVSQSPRYKVAKRGQDVALRCDPISGHVSLFWYQQALGQGPEFLTYFQNEAQLDKSGLPSDRFFAERPEGSVSTLKIQRTQQEDSAVYLCASSLDRGGNQPQHFGDGTRLSIL.